The next 21 T cell receptor beta chains were all read from a single sample in a study of vaccination and CD4 T cells after COVID-19. These TCRs' antigens remain unknown. Treatment in this sample: roughly 11-day PBMC culture with coronavirus spike peptide pools or control peptides (ViraFEST assay). Once obtained from cultured CD4+ T cells, the DNA was sequenced using the Oncomine TCR Beta short-read assay. TCRdb ran MiXCR on the PCR reads and lists one entry per CDR3 protein. The top ten hold over 15% of the sample, which has about 14,000 distinct CDR3 sequences, around three fifths seen once. The sequencing sample was made of CD4+ T cells from blood, cultured in vitro. The receptor source for this set is a human donor who had recovered from COVID-19.

The chain employs TRBV6-5 and TRBJ1-3; D perhaps matches TRBD1 (5 bases). CDR3 size: 15 residues. Germline V gene sequence: CDR1 MNHEY, CDR2 SVGAGI. The V and J ends lost 2 bases and 3 bases respectively, with 11 bases between them. CDR3 sequence reads: CASSYRGRGGNTIYF. As DNA, the CDR3 is TGTGCCAGCAGTTACCGAGGGAGGGGTGGAAACACCATATATTTT.

The V gene is TRBV20-1, the J gene TRBJ2-7, with D possibly matching TRBD1 (5 bases). The CDR3 runs 14 residues. Germline-derived CDR1 and CDR2 are DFQATT and SNEGSKA (reference sequence). Between the trimmed V and J ends, which lost 6 bases and 5 bases, there was a span of 20 bases. The chain's CDR3 is CSARTMGQMDEQYF. The CDR3 DNA reads TGCAGTGCCAGGACAATGGGGCAGATGGACGAGCAGTACTTC.

CDR3 sequence reads: CASSPTGGTSEAFF. The CDR3 coding sequence is TGTGCCAGCAGCCCGACAGGGGGGACTTCTGAAGCTTTCTTT. This sequence joins TRBV12-3 or TRBV12-4 and TRBJ1-1, with 9 bases identical to TRBD1. The ends lost 6 bases at V and 6 bases at J; junction bases unmatched: 8. The CDR3 has 14 amino acids.

This clonotype is classed as medium-sized. V usage is TRBV2 and J usage is TRBJ2-7; 7 nucleotides agree with TRBD1. This CDR3 is 12 amino acids long. Per the germline V gene, CDR1 is SNHLY and CDR2 is FYNNEI. V lost 6 bases to trimming and J lost 7 bases; unmatched junction nucleotides: 6. The CDR3 nucleotides are TGTGCCAGCAGCCGGGGACAGAGTGAGCAGTACTTC. The encoded protein is CASSRGQSEQYF.

The chain carries TRBV14 and TRBJ2-3, with D perhaps TRBD2 (6 bases). Between the trimmed V and J ends, which lost 6 bases and 4 bases, there was a span of 11 bases. The V gene's germline CDR1 is SGHDN and CDR2 FVKESK. This CDR3 comprises 13 residues. CDR3 DNA sequence: TGTGCCAGCAGTCGGGACTTCGCAGATACGCAGTATTTT. Residues: CASSRDFADTQYF.

This clonotype has more than one count but fewer than ten. The gene calls are TRBV6-2 or TRBV6-3 and TRBJ1-5, with a weak D call TRBD1 (6 bases). This CDR3 contains 17 residues. Trimming cost V 7 bases and J 0 bases, with 19 bases left between them. Germline V gives CDR1 MNHEY, CDR2 SVGEGT. CDR3 sequence reads: CASTRTQGRFSNQPQHF. The CDR3 DNA follows: TGTGCCAGCACCAGAACCCAGGGGCGGTTTAGCAATCAGCCCCAGCATTTT.

The CDR3 here is CASSFRGTHNEQFF. The CDR3 region has the DNA TGCGCCAGCAGCTTTCGCGGGACCCACAATGAGCAGTTCTTC. The gene calls are TRBV5-1 and TRBJ2-1; D is possibly TRBD2 (6 bases). The CDR3 is 14 residues long. The germline V gene encodes CDR1 SGHRS and CDR2 YFSETQ. V shed 2 bases and J shed 5 bases, with 11 bases lying between them.

This chain joins TRBV7-6 and TRBJ2-5, with D uncertain. The CDR3 loop spans 14 amino acids. V shed 1 base and J shed 2 bases, with 8 bases lying between them. Germline CDR1 reads SGHVS; CDR2 reads FNYEAQ. The CDR3 sequence is CASSLVVSQETQYF. The DNA of the CDR3 is TGTGCCAGCAGCTTAGTGGTATCACAAGAGACCCAGTACTTC.

This chain connects TRBV12-3 or TRBV12-4 to TRBJ1-3; the D gene is possibly TRBD1 (5 bases). The CDR3 spans 16 residues. CDR3 in DNA: TGTGCTACTAAGGAGGGGCGGAGATTCTCTGGAAACACCATATATTTT. It codes for CATKEGRRFSGNTIYF.

This clonotype was observed a handful of times. The genes are TRBV6-4 and TRBJ2-3, with D uncertain. V was cut by 2 bases and J by 2 bases, with 5 bases left in between. Germline V gene data show CDR1 as MRHNA and CDR2 as SNTAGT. The CDR3 contains 13 residues. The CDR3 here is CASSDGYTDTQYF. In DNA form, the CDR3 reads TGTGCCAGCAGTGACGGGTACACAGATACGCAGTATTTT.

The chain couples TRBV7-9 to TRBJ2-7; TRBD1 matches at 7 bases. V was clipped by 5 bases and J by 5 bases; unmatched bases: 15. The CDR3 totals 16 residues. Germline V CDR1 and CDR2: SEHNR, FQNEAQ (reference sequence). The CDR3: CASSGRDRAVINEQYF. DNA of the CDR3: TGTGCCAGCAGCGGCCGCGACAGGGCCGTCATAAACGAGCAGTACTTC.

The chain joins TRBV28 to TRBJ1-5; D is unresolved. Trimming cost V 6 bases and J 1 base, with 4 bases left between them. This CDR3 contains 12 residues. CDR1 MDHEN and CDR2 SYDVKM come from the germline V gene. CDR3 in DNA: TGTGCCAGCAGACAGAGCAATCAGCCCCAGCATTTT. It codes for CASRQSNQPQHF.

V is TRBV6-2 or TRBV6-3 and J is TRBJ2-1, with 7 bases matching TRBD2. V was pared by 2 bases and J by 4 bases, with 11 bases of the junction left unmatched. This CDR3 has 17 amino acids. Germline V gene sequence: CDR1 MNHEY, CDR2 SVGEGT. The DNA of the CDR3 is TGTGCCAGCAGTTACACCTCAACTAGCGTGTCATACAATGAGCAGTTCTTC. Translation gives CASSYTSTSVSYNEQFF.

The chain's CDR3 is CASSSGTSGRGGEQFF. The DNA of the CDR3 is TGTGCCAGCAGCTCCGGGACTAGCGGGAGAGGGGGTGAGCAGTTCTTC. The chain employs TRBV5-4 and TRBJ2-1, with TRBD2 matching 14 bases. V dropped 3 bases and J dropped 9; count of bases not matched to a gene: 8. CDR1 is SGHNT and CDR2 is YYREEE in the germline V gene (reference sequence). CDR3 size: 16 residues.

This chain connects TRBV24-1 to TRBJ2-3; 12 bases are shared with TRBD1. Germline CDR1 and CDR2: KGHDR and SFDVKD. V trimming: 3 bases; J trimming: 3 bases; junction bases outside the gene matches: 3. The CDR3 runs to 16 residues. In DNA form, the CDR3 reads TGTGCCACCAGTGATCCGGGACAGGGGGCTACAGATACGCAGTATTTT. Residues: CATSDPGQGATDTQYF.

CDR3 nucleotide sequence: TGTGCCAGCAGCAGCAAAGCTGGCCGTGGCTACACCTTC. This sequence encodes CASSSKAGRGYTF. V usage is TRBV7-2 and J usage is TRBJ1-2, with unresolved D. Germline lookup yields CDR1 SGHTA and CDR2 FQGNSA. Trimming shortened V by 5 bases and J by 7 bases, and 14 bases separated the two germline ends. The CDR3 sequence is 13 residues long.

V usage is TRBV20-1 and J usage is TRBJ1-1; perhaps TRBD1 as D (5 bases). Trimming took 0 bases from V and 0 from J, leaving 11 bases between them. This CDR3 is built from 15 residues. Germline V gene lookup returns CDR1 DFQATT and CDR2 SNEGSKA (reference sequence). CDR3 bases: TGCAGTGCTAGAGATTTGGGGGTCATGAACACTGAAGCTTTCTTT. Protein: CSARDLGVMNTEAFF.

There are a few counts of this clonotype. The chain combines TRBV9 with TRBJ2-5; 7 bases match TRBD1. J lost 5 bases, V lost 4 bases, and 11 bases had no gene match. CDR3 length: 15 amino acids. In germline, CDR1 is SGDLS, CDR2 YYNGEE. As DNA, the CDR3 is TGTGCCAGCAGCAGCAGACAGGGCTCCTGGGAGACCCAGTACTTC. Protein sequence: CASSSRQGSWETQYF.

The chain links TRBV2 to TRBJ1-5; 8 nucleotides align to TRBD1. Looked up from germline, CDR1 is SNHLY and CDR2 is FYNNEI. The CDR3 totals 14 residues. J lost 3 bases, V lost 8 bases, and 6 bases had no gene match. CDR3 in amino acids: CASQGQALNQPQHF. The CDR3 DNA sequence: TGTGCCAGCCAGGGACAGGCGCTCAATCAGCCCCAGCATTTT.

Notes on this clonotype: One end of the junction varies from germline; a read error may be responsible. The V and J genes are TRBV7-7 and TRBJ2-5; possibly TRBD1 or TRBD2 for D (5 bases each). The CDR3 runs 13 residues. Per the germline V gene, CDR1 is SSHAT and CDR2 is FNYEAQ (reference sequence). The CDR3 bases are TGTGCTAGCAGCTTCGGTGGGACGGAGACCCAGTACTTC. Encoded protein: CASSFGGTETQYF.

This clonotype has more than one count but fewer than ten. The chain combines TRBV10-3 with TRBJ1-2; D not certain. Trimming stripped 7 bases from V and 5 bases from J, with 14 bases between. This CDR3 is built from 13 residues. From germline, CDR1 is ENHRY and CDR2 SYGVKD. CDR3 bases: TGTGCCATCACTGGCAGTAATCGGTATGGCTACACCTTC. It codes for CAITGSNRYGYTF.